A selection of T cell receptor beta chains follows, all from one sample in a study of T cell changes during pregnancy in multiple sclerosis. Sequencing used immunoSEQ multiplex PCR; TCRdb keeps in-frame clones, though not all of them. The table has approximately 43,000 clones, 90% to 95% seen once. Here the sequenced sample was CD8+ T cells from peripheral blood mononuclear cells, taken in the third trimester of pregnancy. Every receptor here comes from a female donor with multiple sclerosis, enrolled in a pregnancy study. The CDR3 runs from the conserved cysteine through the conserved F or W. D genes are given only for firm matches. Size is stated for part of the rows, as once, few or many counts, or as a class when the clone is expanded.

TRBJ1-3,once,TRBV2,.,CASSEGRDLSGNTIYF,TGTGCCAGCAGTGAAGGGAGGGACCTCTCTGGAAACACCATATATTTT
TRBJ1-1,.,TRBV28,.,CATYRDHTEAFF,TGTGCCACCTACAGGGATCACACTGAAGCTTTCTTT
TRBJ2-7,.,TRBV2,TRBD2,CASSDQGLAGTYEQYF,TGTGCCAGCAGTGACCAGGGACTAGCGGGGACCTACGAGCAGTACTTC
TRBJ2-7,.,TRBV7-9,.,CASSLAEGISYEQYF,TGTGCCAGCAGCTTAGCGGAGGGGATCTCCTACGAGCAGTACTTC
TRBJ2-1,.,TRBV27,.,CASSPQGGEQFF,TGTGCCAGCAGTCCCCAGGGAGGTGAGCAGTTCTTC
TRBJ2-7,.,TRBV9,TRBD2,CASSVGTSGREGQYF,TGTGCCAGCAGCGTCGGGACTAGCGGGAGGGAAGGGCAGTACTTC
TRBJ1-1,.,TRBV27,TRBD1,CASSSPFNDRGFTEAFF,TGTGCCAGCAGTTCACCCTTCAACGACAGGGGGTTCACTGAAGCTTTCTTT
TRBJ2-1,once,TRBV27,TRBD2,CASSLLSGGYNEQFF,TGTGCCAGCAGTTTGCTAAGCGGGGGGTACAATGAGCAGTTCTTC
TRBJ2-7,.,TRBV28,TRBD1,CASSFGTGTYEQYF,TGTGCCAGCAGTTTCGGGACAGGGACCTACGAGCAGTACTTC
TRBJ1-2,.,TRBV5-6,TRBD1,CASSLGTGGNGYTF,TGTGCCAGCAGCTTGGGGACAGGGGGCAATGGCTACACCTTC
TRBJ2-1,few,TRBV2,.,CASSEGGRHNEQFF,TGTGCCAGCAGTGAAGGGGGCAGGCATAATGAGCAGTTCTTC